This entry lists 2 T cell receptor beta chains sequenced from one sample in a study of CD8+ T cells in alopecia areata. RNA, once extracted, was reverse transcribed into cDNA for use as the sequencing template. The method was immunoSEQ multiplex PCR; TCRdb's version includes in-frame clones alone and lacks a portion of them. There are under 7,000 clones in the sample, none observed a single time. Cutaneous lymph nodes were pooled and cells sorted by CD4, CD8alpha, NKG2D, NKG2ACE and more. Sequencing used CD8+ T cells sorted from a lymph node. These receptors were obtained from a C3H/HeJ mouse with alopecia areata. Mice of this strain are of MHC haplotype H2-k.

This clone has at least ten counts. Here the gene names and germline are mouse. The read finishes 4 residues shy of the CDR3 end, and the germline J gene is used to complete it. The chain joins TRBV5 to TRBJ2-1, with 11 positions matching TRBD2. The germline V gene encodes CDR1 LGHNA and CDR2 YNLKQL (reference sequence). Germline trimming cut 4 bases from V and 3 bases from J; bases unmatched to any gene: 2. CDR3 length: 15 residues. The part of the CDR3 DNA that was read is TGTGCCAGCAGCCGGGACTGGGGGATCTATGCT. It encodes CASSRDWGIYA. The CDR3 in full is CASSRDWGIYAEQFF.

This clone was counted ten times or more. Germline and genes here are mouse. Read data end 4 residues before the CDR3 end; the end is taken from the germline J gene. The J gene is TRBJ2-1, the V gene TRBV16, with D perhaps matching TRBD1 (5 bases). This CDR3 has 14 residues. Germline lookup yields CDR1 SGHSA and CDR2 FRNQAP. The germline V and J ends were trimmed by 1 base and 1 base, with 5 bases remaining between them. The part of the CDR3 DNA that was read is TGTGCAAGCAGCTTAGCAGGGAACTATGCT. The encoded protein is CASSLAGNYA. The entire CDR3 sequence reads CASSLAGNYAEQFF.